This TCR beta chain is from a study of T cell responses to AZD1222 COVID-19 vaccine. The overall study: Both about-4-week and about-12-week second-dose recipients were combined. Study conclusions and caveats: All repertoire sampling was performed exclusively after the peak T cell response.

With regard to this clone: Its cognate antigen is unknown.

Sequenced by immunoSEQ multiplex PCR; TCRdb stores in-frame clones only, minus some. The sample has roughly 140,000 clones, 85% to 90% seen once. V was cut by 5 bases and J by 4 bases, with 7 bases left in between. CDR1 SGHAT and CDR2 FQNNGV come from the germline V gene. The CDR3 is 12 residues long. V and J are TRBV11-2 and TRBJ2-3; no reliable D call. The clonotype comes from an adult in good health. The source was peripheral blood, collected on day 0 of AZD1222 vaccination. For the CDR3, the DNA is TGTGCCAGCAGCCCGCTTCCAGATACGCAGTATTTT. Its translation is CASSPLPDTQYF.